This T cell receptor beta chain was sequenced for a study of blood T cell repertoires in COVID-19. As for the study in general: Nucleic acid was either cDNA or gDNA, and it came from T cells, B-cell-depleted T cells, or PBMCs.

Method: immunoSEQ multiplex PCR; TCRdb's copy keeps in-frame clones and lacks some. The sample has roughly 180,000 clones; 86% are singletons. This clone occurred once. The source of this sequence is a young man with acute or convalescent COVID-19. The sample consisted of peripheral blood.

CDR3 region: CATSGTWQETQYF. As DNA, the CDR3 is TGTGCCACCAGTGGGACTTGGCAAGAGACCCAGTACTTC. The V and J genes are TRBV24-1 and TRBJ2-5, with D maybe TRBD2 (5 bases). This CDR3 contains 13 residues. The germline CDR1 and CDR2 sequences are KGHDR and SFDVKD. Between the trimmed V and J ends, which lost 5 bases and 2 bases, there was a span of 8 bases.